This TCR beta chain was sequenced during a study of blood T cell repertoires in COVID-19. Whole-study context: Collection of acute and convalescent COVID-19 samples took place in the United States, Italy and Spain. Sample material is recorded as cDNA or gDNA derived from T cells, B-cell-depleted T cells, or PBMCs.

The length of the CDR3 is 16 residues. CDR1 is KGHSH and CDR2 is LQKENI in the germline V gene. Trimming at V came to 4 bases and at J to 7 bases, leaving 8 bases not matched to a gene. Methods used by the authors: Reference gene primer amplification gave estimated nucleated cell counts. Method: immunoSEQ multiplex PCR; TCRdb's copy keeps in-frame clones and lacks some. The V and J calls and the clone size are those of that table, but D and trimming were determined from the DNA. The repertoire has 150,000 to 200,000 clones, about 93% of them found once; the top ten carry 0.6% to 0.9%. The Seattle site enrolled patients during active infection and followed them longitudinally.

The sample taken for sequencing was peripheral blood. The receptor comes from a man in his thirties or forties with COVID-19, enrolled during active disease. The chain links TRBV18 to TRBJ1-6; 9 bases are shared with TRBD1. The DNA of the CDR3 is TGTGCCAGCTCACAATTTACAGGGGGCGGGAATTCACCCCTCCACTTT. It codes for CASSQFTGGGNSPLHF.